Described below is a single T cell receptor beta chain sequence and its context. This clonotype was counted between two and nine times. The target of this receptor is not known. There are no base qualities to consult, and no much larger clone falls within one base. Library preparation was by 5' RACE. Sequencing took place on an Illumina HiSeq 2000. Template switching added a universal primer binding site, and the final cDNA carried a unique molecular identifier that allowed TCR cDNA molecules to be counted accurately. Specific primers in the conserved constant-segment region were used to synthesize first-strand cDNA for the TCR alpha and beta chains. To control for contamination, every cDNA library was double barcoded, receiving both a SMART-Mk sample barcode and Illumina barcodes. TruSeq adapter sequences along with Illumina sample barcodes were introduced in two successive PCR steps. TCR alpha and beta cDNA libraries were sequenced on the Illumina HiSeq platform with custom primers. The authors' pipeline ran thus. Raw reads were processed with MiGEC to extract unique molecular identifiers, and MiXCR was used to determine CDR3 positions. For each individual, recombination models were inferred using an EM algorithm with the repgenHMM and IGoR tools. The tcR package in R was used for shared clonotype analysis, with sharing normalized by the product of cloneset sizes. To study raw recombination without the effects of thymic and clonal selection, out-of-frame nonproductive sequences were analyzed. In-frame beta chains were kept once TCRdb had trimmed the public reads at Q25 with fastp and called clones with MiXCR. Each CDR3 protein gets just one entry, which takes the most common genes and DNA from the rows behind it. What appears here as the V and J calls and clone size reflects TCRdb's work, not the paper's. This sample comprises a few hundred thousand distinct CDR3 sequences, roughly 15% of them detected only once. The ten most abundant clones make up 0.44% of the sample.

From V the trimming removes 2 bases and from J it removes 0 bases, while the gene matches leave 5 bases of the junction unaccounted for. The germline V gene encodes CDR1 DFQATT and CDR2 SNEGSKA (reference sequence). The CDR3 starts with the cysteine, ends with the phenylalanine, and has 15 residues. Of the read, only the CDR3 DNA is kept; its 45 bases are in frame from base 1. The data were obtained in a study of identical twins (dated by TCRdb to 2015 to 2016). Regarding the study in general: The study deep-sequenced TCR alpha and beta repertoires from monozygotic twins, unrelated adults of various ages and cord blood to test whether fetal clonotypes persist. To rule out contamination, replicate twin experiments were performed at different times with different library preparation protocols. Points the paper makes about the study in general: In beta out-of-frame sequences, excess twin sharing was weaker, because having fewer shared sequences lowered the signal-to-noise ratio. Zero-insertion analyses could be partly confounded by invariant T cells such as MAIT and iNKT, though diverse VJ usage argued against such confounding for most clonotypes. Out-of-frame TCR alpha sharing in monozygotic twins was systematically underestimated by recombination models, whereas sharing between unrelated individuals was in agreement with the recombination models. Abundant cord blood beta clonotypes carried fewer insertions; young adult naive repertoires showed a weaker similar trend, while memory repertoires showed none. Because the same donors could not be followed over many years, the conclusions depended on cross-sectional statistical analysis. Compared with coincidental sharing between unrelated individuals, out-of-frame TCR alpha sequences shared between twins had an excess of sequences with low generation probability.

Only healthy Caucasian donors were included. The twin cohort consisted of three pairs of female monozygotic twins, all aged about 18 to 29 years. Positive isolation kits from Invitrogen were used to isolate CD4+ and CD8+ T cell populations. In addition, the sample was reused for a study of yellow fever vaccine responses in identical twins. That second report states: The authors reported that the T cell response to vaccination in identical twins appeared partly convergent and partly personalized. In the study, vaccine-responding T cell clones were precisely tracked in identical twins.

Here the chain combines TRBV20-1 and TRBJ2-3, and 7 junctional nucleotides match TRBD2. This receptor was taken from a woman aged 18-35 years in good health. The material sequenced was CD4+ T cells sorted from blood. The DNA sequence follows: TGCAGTGCTAGAAAAGCGGGGACTAGCACAGATACGCAGTATTTT. It translates as CSARKAGTSTDTQYF.